Presented here are 31 T cell receptor beta chains from one specimen sequenced in a study of T cell clonality in common variable immunodeficiency. Sequencing was performed with immunoSEQ multiplex PCR; in TCRdb, only in-frame clones are kept and a portion is missing. The repertoire has 50,000 to 65,000 clones, none seen only once; the ten largest take around 1.7%. The sequencing sample was made of peripheral blood mononuclear cells. These receptors originate from a person aged 18 to 70 in good health.

This clone has a count of ten or more. The sequence runs out 3 residues before the end of the CDR3; the remainder is reconstructed from the germline J gene. This chain links TRBV30 with TRBJ1-5, with D hard to call. This CDR3 spans 15 amino acids. The germline CDR1 and CDR2 sequences are GTSNPN and SVGIG (reference sequence). The germline V and J ends were trimmed by 0 bases and 2 bases, with 11 bases remaining between them. The CDR3 here is CAWSVRGGGNQPQHF. Partial CDR3 DNA: TGTGCCTGGAGTGTACGGGGAGGAGGCAATCAGCCC.

This clone was counted ten times or more. The read comes to an end 3 residues before the CDR3 does, leaving the germline J gene to fill in the end. The chain employs TRBV14 and TRBJ2-1; possibly TRBD2 for D (6 bases). V was trimmed by 1 base and J by 6 bases, leaving 16 bases between them. The germline gives CDR1 SGHDN, CDR2 FVKESK. This CDR3 region has 16 residues. CDR3 DNA (partial): TGTGCCAGCAGCCAAGGGGCGGGGAGGAGGTTCAATGAG. Translated: CASSQGAGRRFNE. The complete CDR3 sequence is CASSQGAGRRFNEQFF.

This clone was counted many times. The sequence runs out 3 residues before the end of the CDR3; the remainder is reconstructed from the germline J gene. The V gene is TRBV19, the J gene TRBJ2-7; 8 bases line up with TRBD1. CDR3 length equals 14 residues. Per the germline V gene, CDR1 is LNHDA and CDR2 is SQIVND (reference sequence). The V gene end was trimmed by 4 bases and the J gene end by 3 bases; junction bases not matched to a gene: 5. The CDR3 DNA, read in part, is TGTGCCAGTAGTACCCGACAGGGGATCTACGAG. Residues: CASSTRQGIYE. The CDR3 as a whole reads CASSTRQGIYEQYF. The full variable domain, completed using reference TRBV19 and TRBJ2-7, is DGGITQSPKYLFRKEGQNVTLSCEQNLNHDAMYWYRQDPGQGLRLIYYSQIVNDFQKGDIAEGYSVSREKKESFPLTVTSAQKNPTAFYLCASSTRQGIYEQYFGPGTRLTVT.

This clone showed up many times. The CDR3 end lies 3 residues beyond the end of the read and is filled in from the germline J gene. V gene TRBV20-1 combines with J gene TRBJ2-7; the D gene is possibly TRBD1 (5 bases). V was trimmed by 3 bases and J by 3 bases, leaving 15 bases between them. The CDR3 consists of 14 residues. Germline V gene sequence: CDR1 DFQATT, CDR2 SNEGSKA (reference sequence). Incomplete CDR3 DNA: TGCAGTGCTAGGCCAACAGGTCGCCTCTACGAG. As protein: CSARPTGRLYE. The CDR3 reads in full as CSARPTGRLYEQYF.

This clone has at least ten counts. The DNA ends 3 residues before the CDR3 does, and the rest of the CDR3 is filled in from the germline J gene. The gene calls are TRBV7-3 and TRBJ1-1, with 8 positions matching TRBD1. The trim removed 5 bases at V and 4 bases at J, leaving 3 bases unmatched. The CDR3 loop spans 13 amino acids. Per the germline V gene, CDR1 is SGHTA and CDR2 is FQGTGA. The DNA read from the CDR3 is TGTGCCAGCAGCGGACAGGGAGGCACTGAA. Its translation: CASSGQGGTE. In full, the CDR3 is CASSGQGGTEAFF.

Ten or more counts support this clone. The read finishes 3 residues shy of the CDR3 end, and the germline J gene is used to complete it. V usage is TRBV7-8 and J usage is TRBJ2-2; the D is unclear. CDR1 is SGHVS, CDR2 FQNEAQ, per germline. The CDR3 contains 15 residues. The V end lost 3 bases, the J end lost 5 bases, and 13 bases lay between the germline ends. The DNA read from the CDR3 is TGTGCCAGCAGCTTCGGTCAAAGATCAACCGGGGAG. Amino acids: CASSFGQRSTGE. The whole CDR3 protein reads CASSFGQRSTGELFF.

This clone was observed many times. The read terminates 3 residues ahead of where the CDR3 ends, so the germline J gene completes it. The chain carries TRBV20-1 and TRBJ2-5; TRBD1 or TRBD2 may be the D gene (5 bases each). In germline, CDR1 is DFQATT, CDR2 SNEGSKA (reference sequence). The V gene lost 5 bases and the J gene lost 4 bases, with 11 bases spanning the gap. The CDR3 covers 12 residues. CDR3 DNA (partial): TGCAGTGCTTTGCCGAGGGGAGAGACC. It is translated as CSALPRGET. The full-length CDR3 reads as CSALPRGETQYF.

In its sample, this clone was seen many times. This chain's CDR3 is CASSTGTSGGLNTGELFF. The sequenced part of the CDR3 DNA is TGTGCCAGCAGCACTGGGACTAGCGGGGGGTTGAACACCGGGGAG. V gene TRBV7-3 combines with J gene TRBJ2-2, with 15 bases lining up with TRBD2. The read comes to an end 3 residues before the CDR3 does, leaving the germline J gene to fill in the end. The CDR3 sequence is 18 residues long. CDR1 is SGHTA, CDR2 FQGTGA, per germline. J was trimmed by 1 base and V by 5 bases; bases with no gene match: 5.

This clone was seen at least ten times. The read ends 3 residues shy of where the CDR3 ends; the end is completed using the germline J gene. This sequence joins TRBV4-2 and TRBJ1-2, with D unresolved. The CDR3 is made up of 14 amino acids. Trimming removed 3 bases from V and 4 bases from J, with 12 bases in between. Germline values: CDR1 LGHNA, CDR2 YNFKEQ. CDR3 DNA, as far as it was read: TGTGCCAGCAGCCATCACAGACCGATCTATGGC. This translates into CASSHHRPIYG. The full CDR3 reads CASSHHRPIYGYTF.

This clone has at least ten counts. The CDR3 reads CASSLQGDFQETQYF. CDR3 bases read: TGTGCCAGCAGTCTCCAGGGGGATTTCCAAGAGACC. The rearrangement links TRBV28 to TRBJ2-5; 7 bases line up with TRBD1. The CDR3 end falls 3 residues outside the read, so it is completed with the germline J gene. This CDR3 is built from 15 residues. The trim removed 5 bases at V and 1 base at J, leaving 7 bases unmatched. Germline V gene sequence: CDR1 MDHEN, CDR2 SYDVKM.

This clone has ten or more counts. The read halts 3 residues ahead of the CDR3 end, with the missing end drawn from the germline J gene. The V gene is TRBV5-1, the J gene TRBJ2-2; 12 nucleotides agree with TRBD2. The V segment lost 5 bases and the J segment 6 bases; nucleotides outside the gene matches: 8. From germline, CDR1 is SGHRS and CDR2 YFSETQ. CDR3 length: 16 amino acids. The CDR3 region is CASSRGLAGISGELFF. The sequenced CDR3 bases are TGCGCCAGCAGTCGAGGACTAGCGGGAATATCCGGGGAG.

This clone appeared many times. The read halts 3 residues ahead of the CDR3 end, with the missing end drawn from the germline J gene. V usage is TRBV6-1 and J usage is TRBJ2-4; D may be TRBD1 or TRBD2 (6 bases each). The CDR3 consists of 13 residues. Germline V gene data show CDR1 as MNHNS and CDR2 as SASEGT. V was cut by 0 bases and J by 9 bases, with 9 bases left in between. CDR3 bases read: TGTGCCAGCAGTGAAGCCAGGGGAGGCATT. It encodes CASSEARGGI. The CDR3 as a whole reads CASSEARGGIQYF.

In its sample, this clone was seen many times. The CDR3 end falls 3 residues outside the read, so it is completed with the germline J gene. This rearrangement joins TRBV5-1 to TRBJ2-1; TRBD2 agrees at 7 bases. Germline V lookup: CDR1 SGHRS, CDR2 YFSETQ. Germline trimming cut 2 bases from V and 1 base from J; bases unmatched to any gene: 3. The CDR3 is 15 amino acids. CDR3 loop: CASSFSGISYNEQFF. The CDR3 bases that were read are TGCGCCAGCAGCTTCAGCGGGATATCCTACAATGAG.

This clone came up many times. The CDR3 extends 3 residues past the end of the read, so its final part is completed from the germline J gene. This chain joins TRBV18 and TRBJ1-5, with 7 bases that match TRBD1. The CDR3 length is 15 residues. V shed 5 bases and J 5 bases; nucleotides not matched to a gene: 9. Germline values: CDR1 KGHSH, CDR2 LQKENI. The CDR3 loop reads CASSSRSGGHQPQHF. Incomplete CDR3 DNA: TGTGCCAGCTCATCACGCTCAGGGGGTCATCAGCCC.

This clone was detected many times. Read sequence stops 3 residues before the CDR3 end, and the germline J gene provides the missing end. The chain employs TRBV13 and TRBJ2-3, with TRBD1 identical over 7 bases. The V segment lost 4 bases and the J segment 0 bases; nucleotides outside the gene matches: 7. Germline V CDR1 and CDR2: PRHDT, FYEKMQ (reference sequence). The CDR3 covers 16 residues. The CDR3 sequence: CASSSPGQTSTDTQYF. Partial CDR3 DNA: TGTGCCAGCAGCTCGCCGGGACAGACTAGCACAGATACG. The variable domain in full, with the rest retrieved from reference TRBV13 and TRBJ2-3, is AAGVIQSPRHLIKEKRETATLKCYPIPRHDTVYWYQQGPGQDPQFLISFYEKMQSDKGSIPDRFSAQQFSDYHSELNMSSLELGDSALYFCASSSPGQTSTDTQYFGPGTRLTVL.

The table lists this clone with many counts. Incomplete CDR3 DNA: TGTGCCAGTCGACCGGGACAGGGGTTCAATGAG. Its translation is CASRPGQGFNE. The full CDR3 sequence reads CASRPGQGFNEQFF. The gene calls are TRBV19 and TRBJ2-1; 10 bases are a match to TRBD1. The read comes to an end 3 residues before the CDR3 does, leaving the germline J gene to fill in the end. The V gene end was trimmed by 8 bases and the J gene end by 6 bases; junction bases not matched to a gene: 7. The germline V gene encodes CDR1 LNHDA and CDR2 SQIVND (reference sequence). This CDR3 contains 14 residues.

This clone was counted between two and nine times. The read ends 3 residues early relative to the CDR3; the germline J gene fills the gap. The chain uses TRBV5-1 and TRBJ2-3; TRBD2 might be the D (6 bases). Trimming pared 0 bases from V and 0 bases from J, leaving 17 bases between. The germline gives CDR1 SGHRS, CDR2 YFSETQ. CDR3 length equals 18 residues. The covered CDR3 bases are TGCGCCAGCAGCTTGGTGGGAGCGGGTCGGTCTAGCACAGATACG. Translated: CASSLVGAGRSSTDT. The CDR3 as a whole reads CASSLVGAGRSSTDTQYF.

At least ten counts were recorded for this clone. The observed sequence ends 3 residues before the CDR3 terminus, with the missing tail filled in from the germline J gene. The chain joins TRBV20-1 to TRBJ2-2; TRBD2 agrees at 8 bases. The CDR3 has 13 amino acids. The germline CDR1 and CDR2 sequences are DFQATT and SNEGSKA (reference sequence). After removal of 5 bases from V and 5 bases from J, the junction contained 4 bases not matched to a gene. The covered CDR3 bases are TGCAGTGCTTCGGGGGGGCGGACCGGGGAG. It specifies CSASGGRTGE. The complete CDR3 protein is CSASGGRTGELFF.

In this sample, this clone turned up a few times. The read finishes 3 residues shy of the CDR3 end, and the germline J gene is used to complete it. The chain links TRBV7-6 to TRBJ2-1, with 13 positions matching TRBD2. The junction had 8 bases not matched to a gene; V was cut back by 5 bases and J by 7 bases. Germline V lookup: CDR1 SGHVS, CDR2 FNYEAQ. The CDR3 runs 16 residues. The CDR3 spells CASSPARTSGRNEQFF. Partial CDR3 DNA: TGTGCCAGCAGCCCAGCCCGGACTAGCGGGAGAAATGAG.

The table lists this clone with many counts. The missing CDR3 end, 3 residues past where the read stops, is filled in from the germline J gene. The chain uses TRBV28 and TRBJ1-1; 8 bases agree with TRBD1. Germline CDR1 reads MDHEN; CDR2 reads SYDVKM. V dropped 2 bases and J dropped 4; count of bases not matched to a gene: 6. This CDR3 is 15 amino acids long. CDR3 DNA (partial): TGTGCCAGCAGTTTAGATCAGGGGGCTGTCACTGAA. Its protein is CASSLDQGAVTE. The entire CDR3 protein is CASSLDQGAVTEAFF.

This clone occurred many times. The read gets to within 3 residues of the CDR3 end, and the germline J gene fills in the rest. V gene TRBV7-6 combines with J gene TRBJ2-2; 7 bases agree with TRBD2. Trimming removed 8 bases from V and 4 bases from J; junction bases left unmatched: 7. The germline V gene has CDR1 SGHVS and CDR2 FNYEAQ. The CDR3 length is 14 residues. CDR3 bases read: TGTGCCAGCCTGGCGGGAGACCTCACCGGGGAG. It specifies CASLAGDLTGE. The entire CDR3 is CASLAGDLTGELFF.

This clone has just a few counts. The read comes to an end 3 residues before the CDR3 does, leaving the germline J gene to fill in the end. The chain is built from TRBV10-2 and TRBJ1-1; 12 bases are shared with TRBD1. The CDR3 contains 13 residues. The V gene's germline CDR1 is WSHSY and CDR2 SAAADI. The DNA read from the CDR3 is TGCGCCAGCAAGGGACAGGGGGCGGCCGAA. It encodes CASKGQGAAE. The full CDR3 protein is CASKGQGAAEAFF.

In this sample, this clone turned up many times. Read sequence stops 3 residues before the CDR3 end, and the germline J gene provides the missing end. The chain recombines TRBV20-1 with TRBJ2-2, with TRBD1 matching over 9 bases. J gave up 7 bases and V 6 bases, and 9 bases lay outside the gene matches. Per germline, CDR1 DFQATT and CDR2 SNEGSKA (reference sequence). The CDR3 has 14 amino acids. The covered CDR3 bases are TGCAGTGCCATCCGGACAGGGGATCACGGGGAG. Translating it yields CSAIRTGDHGE. The full CDR3 is CSAIRTGDHGELFF.

The table lists this clone with many counts. Here the CDR3 reads CASSPSGSADTQYF. The CDR3 DNA, read in part, is TGTGCCAGCAGCCCGAGCGGGAGCGCAGATACG. The chain employs TRBV7-3 and TRBJ2-3; TRBD2 matches 8 bases. The CDR3 end is not reached by the read, which stops 3 residues before it; the germline J gene fills it in. The CDR3 runs to 14 residues. The germline gives CDR1 SGHTA, CDR2 FQGTGA. V shed 5 bases and J 4 bases; nucleotides not matched to a gene: 5.

This clone was recorded at least ten times. The read finishes 3 residues shy of the CDR3 end, and the germline J gene is used to complete it. V usage is TRBV20-1 and J usage is TRBJ1-1, with 7 positions matching TRBD1. Per the germline V gene, CDR1 is DFQATT and CDR2 is SNEGSKA (reference sequence). The CDR3 runs to 16 residues. The V and J ends lost 4 bases and 0 bases, in that order; junction bases with no gene match: 11. The CDR3: CSAIYRGGHMNTEAFF. CDR3 DNA (partial): TGCAGTGCTATCTACAGGGGAGGGCATATGAACACTGAA.

This clone was seen at least ten times. Read sequence stops 3 residues before the CDR3 end, and the germline J gene provides the missing end. The J gene is TRBJ2-3, the V gene TRBV4-1; D perhaps matches TRBD1 (5 bases). The germline CDR1 and CDR2 sequences are MGHRA and YSYEKL. The CDR3 loop spans 16 amino acids. Between the trimmed V and J ends, which lost 0 bases and 1 base, there was a span of 11 bases. Here the CDR3 reads CASSQELGRGTDTQYF. The part of the CDR3 DNA that was read is TGCGCCAGCAGCCAAGAACTCGGCAGGGGCACAGATACG.

This clone was seen repeatedly, ten times or more. The read gets to within 3 residues of the CDR3 end, and the germline J gene fills in the rest. The chain carries TRBV19 and TRBJ2-4; D possibly corresponds to TRBD2 (5 bases). This CDR3 has 15 residues. CDR1 is LNHDA, CDR2 SQIVND, per germline (reference sequence). Deletions cut 1 base from V and 5 bases from J, with 12 bases between. CDR3: CASSIVGLFENIQYF. The CDR3 DNA, read in part, is TGTGCCAGTAGTATAGTCGGACTTTTTGAAAACATT.

This clone showed up many times. The CDR3 end is not reached by the read, which stops 3 residues before it; the germline J gene fills it in. V and J are TRBV10-1 and TRBJ1-1; 9 nucleotides align to TRBD1. Germline values: CDR1 WNHNN, CDR2 SYGVQD (reference sequence). The V and J ends lost 0 bases and 5 bases, in that order; junction bases with no gene match: 7. This CDR3 region has 16 residues. The CDR3 region is CASSESVGTGRTEAFF. Partial CDR3 DNA: TGCGCCAGCAGTGAGTCGGTTGGGACAGGGAGAACTGAA.

This clone has at least ten counts. Sequencing ends 3 residues short of the CDR3 end; the germline J gene provides the rest. The V call is TRBV7-3, the J call TRBJ2-5, with a tentative D call TRBD2 (6 bases). CDR1 and CDR2 from the germline V gene are SGHTA and FQGTGA. The CDR3 has 13 amino acids. V was clipped by 5 bases and J by 4 bases, with 11 bases between them. The CDR3 sequence: CASSPQGGETQYF. The CDR3 DNA, read in part, is TGTGCCAGCAGCCCCCAGGGAGGAGAGACC.

This clone came up many times. Read data end 3 residues before the CDR3 end; the end is taken from the germline J gene. This chain links TRBV7-9 with TRBJ2-7; 8 bases are shared with TRBD2. The V gene's germline CDR1 is SEHNR and CDR2 FQNEAQ (reference sequence). The CDR3 extends over 14 amino acids. The J segment lost 3 bases and the V segment lost 8 bases, leaving 9 bases of the junction unmatched. The part of the CDR3 DNA that was read is TGTGCCAGCGCCGCAGCGGGAGATTTCTACGAG. It is translated as CASAAAGDFYE. In full, the CDR3 reads CASAAAGDFYEQYF.

In this sample, this clone turned up many times. The DNA ends 3 residues before the CDR3 does, and the rest of the CDR3 is filled in from the germline J gene. This chain joins TRBV10-1 and TRBJ2-1; no clear D gene. There are 13 residues in the CDR3. V lost 5 bases and J lost 5, with 10 bases in between. CDR1 and CDR2 from the germline V gene are WNHNN and SYGVQD (reference sequence). The CDR3 spells CASSIDSNNEQFF. CDR3 DNA (partial): TGCGCCAGCAGTATTGACTCTAACAATGAG.